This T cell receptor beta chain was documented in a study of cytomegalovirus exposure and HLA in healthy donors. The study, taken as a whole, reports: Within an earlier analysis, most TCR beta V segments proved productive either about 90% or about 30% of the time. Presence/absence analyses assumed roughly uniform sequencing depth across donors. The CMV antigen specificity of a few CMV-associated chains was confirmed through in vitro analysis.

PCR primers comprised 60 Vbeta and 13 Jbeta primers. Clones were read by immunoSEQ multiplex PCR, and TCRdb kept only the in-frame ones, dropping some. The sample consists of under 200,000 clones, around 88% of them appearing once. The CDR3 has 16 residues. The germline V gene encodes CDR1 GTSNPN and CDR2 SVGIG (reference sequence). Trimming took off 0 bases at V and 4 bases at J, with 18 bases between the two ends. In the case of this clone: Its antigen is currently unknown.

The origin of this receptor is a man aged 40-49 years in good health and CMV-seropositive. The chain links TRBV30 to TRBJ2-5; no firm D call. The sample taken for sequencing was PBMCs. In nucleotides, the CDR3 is TGTGCCTGGAGTGTAAATTGGCAGGTCCCCGGAGAGACCCAGTACTTC. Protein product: CAWSVNWQVPGETQYF.